The source of this T cell receptor (beta chain) is a study of vaccination and CD4 T cells after COVID-19. The wider study: The convalescents, six males and four females, included two who were Hispanic. Participants, all vaccine recipients, received two doses of either BNT162b2 or mRNA-1273.

Noted treatment: roughly 11-day PBMC culture with coronavirus spike peptide pools or control peptides (ViraFEST assay). This clonotype ranks as medium-sized (0.01 to 0.1%). Antigen: not known. This CDR3 comprises 14 residues. The V and J ends lost 0 bases and 0 bases respectively, with 9 bases between them. Germline loops: CDR1 DFQATT, CDR2 SNEGSKA (reference sequence). With the Oncomine TCR Beta short-read assay, DNA from cultured CD4+ T cells was sequenced. The source of extracted genomic DNA was cultured CD4+ T cells. TCRdb called the PCR reads again in MiXCR, with one record for every CDR3 protein. The table lists over 9,500 distinct CDR3 sequences, about 56% of them singletons.

The J gene is TRBJ2-7, the V gene TRBV20-1; D may be TRBD2 (5 bases). The sequence derives from a human donor who had recovered from COVID-19. The specimen sequenced was CD4+ T cells from blood, cultured in vitro. The CDR3 DNA reads as TGCAGTGCTAGAGAAGGAGGTACCTCCTACGAGCAGTACTTC. As protein: CSAREGGTSYEQYF.